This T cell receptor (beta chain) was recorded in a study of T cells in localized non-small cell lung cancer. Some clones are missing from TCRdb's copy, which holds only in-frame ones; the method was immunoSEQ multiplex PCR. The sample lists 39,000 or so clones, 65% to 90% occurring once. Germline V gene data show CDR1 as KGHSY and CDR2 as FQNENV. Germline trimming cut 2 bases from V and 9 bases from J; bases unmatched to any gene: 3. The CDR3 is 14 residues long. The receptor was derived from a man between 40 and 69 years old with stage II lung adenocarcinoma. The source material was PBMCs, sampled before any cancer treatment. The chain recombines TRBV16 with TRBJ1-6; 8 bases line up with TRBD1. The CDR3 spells CASSQRQGFSPLHF. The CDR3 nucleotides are TGTGCCAGCAGCCAAAGACAGGGGTTTTCACCCCTCCACTTT.